This is a list of T cell receptor beta chains from one sample in a study of Ad26.COV2.S vaccination and SARS-CoV-2 variants. Method: immunoSEQ multiplex PCR; TCRdb's copy keeps in-frame clones and lacks some. In the table there are hundreds of thousands of clones, 75% to 95% of which are singletons. Source: peripheral blood, taken in a trial of Ad26.COV2.S vaccine versus placebo. The receptors shown here come from a person between 18 and 65 years old who received the Ad26.COV2.S COVID-19 vaccine or a placebo. Each CDR3 is given with its conserved first and last residue. A D gene is named only where the DNA matches it firmly. Only some rows state a clone size, as once, few, many or a class for expanded clones.

v_call	d_call	clone_size	cdr3_length	j_call	cdr3_nt	cdr3_aa
TRBV5-4	TRBD1	NA	15	TRBJ2-7	TGTGCCAGCAGCACCCGGGACAGGGCGACCTACGAGCAGTACTTC	CASSTRDRATYEQYF
TRBV28	NA	NA	13	TRBJ1-2	TGTGCCAGTATGGGGGGGGCTAACTATGGCTACACCTTC	CASMGGANYGYTF
TRBV4-3	NA	once	12	TRBJ2-5	TGCGCCAGCAGCCAAGATACGGAGACCCAGTACTTC	CASSQDTETQYF
TRBV6-5	NA	NA	13	TRBJ1-1	TGTGCCAGCCGGGACGGCATGAACACTGAAGCTTTCTTT	CASRDGMNTEAFF
TRBV6-5	TRBD1	NA	14	TRBJ2-2	TGTGCCAGCAGTACGGGACAGCCCACCGGGGAGCTGTTTTTT	CASSTGQPTGELFF
TRBV19	NA	NA	12	TRBJ2-3	TGTGCCAGTAGTCGTAGCGGCTATACGCAGTATTTT	CASSRSGYTQYF
TRBV7-9	NA	NA	14	TRBJ2-7	TGTGCCAGCAGCTTAGCTGCAGAACCTTACGAGCAGTACTTC	CASSLAAEPYEQYF
TRBV4-3	TRBD1	NA	15	TRBJ1-4	TGCGCCAGCAGCCAGCAACAGGGGGCATCTGAAAAACTGTTTTTT	CASSQQQGASEKLFF
TRBV6-1	NA	NA	17	TRBJ1-5	TGTGCCAGCAGTGCATATAAGGGGGGATCGAGCAATCAGCCCCAGCATTTT	CASSAYKGGSSNQPQHF
TRBV6-5	NA	many	15	TRBJ2-7	TGTGCCAGCAGTTCCTGGCAGGACCCCTCCTACGAGCAGTACTTC	CASSSWQDPSYEQYF
TRBV25-1	NA	NA	14	TRBJ2-7	TGTGCCAGCAGTGACTGGGGCCCCTCCTACGAGCAGTACTTC	CASSDWGPSYEQYF
TRBV25-1	NA	NA	13	TRBJ1-1	TGTGCCAGCAGTCTTCTTCAGGACACTGAAGCTTTCTTT	CASSLLQDTEAFF
TRBV6-5	NA	NA	12	TRBJ2-7	TGTGCCAGCAGCACATCGGGAGTAGAGCAGTACTTC	CASSTSGVEQYF
TRBV5-6	NA	few	13	TRBJ1-1	TGTGCCAGCAGCTTGTGGACAACCTATGAAGCTTTCTTT	CASSLWTTYEAFF
TRBV4-3	NA	NA	15	TRBJ1-2	TGCGCCAGCAGCCAAGATCCCGACCGATACTATGGCTACACCTTC	CASSQDPDRYYGYTF
TRBV6-2/TRBV6-3	TRBD2	NA	15	TRBJ2-7	TGTGCCAGCAGTTACATCGCGGGAGCACACTACGAGCAGTACTTC	CASSYIAGAHYEQYF
TRBV4-1	TRBD1	NA	14	TRBJ2-5	TGCGCCAGCAGTCACAGGGGCCGGTTGGAGACCCAGTACTTC	CASSHRGRLETQYF
TRBV20-1	NA	NA	11	TRBJ2-5	TGCAGTGCGGGAGAACAAGAGACCCAGTACTTC	CSAGEQETQYF
TRBV3-1/TRBV3-2	TRBD2	once	15	TRBJ2-5	TGTGCCAGCAGCCCTTCACTAGCGGGGAGAGAGACCCAGTACTTC	CASSPSLAGRETQYF
TRBV7-2	NA	NA	14	TRBJ2-1	TGTGCCAGCACTGCGGATAGGGGTTACAATGAGCAGTTCTTC	CASTADRGYNEQFF
TRBV6-6	NA	NA	13	TRBJ1-3	TGTGCCAGCAGTGCGGGCTCTGGAAACACCATATATTTT	CASSAGSGNTIYF
TRBV29-1	NA	NA	13	TRBJ2-7	TGCAGCGTTGTACTCCTAAGCTCCTACGAGCAGTACTTC	CSVVLLSSYEQYF
TRBV10-3	NA	NA	18	TRBJ2-7	TGTGCCATCAGTGAGCCCCGGGACATCATCCTCCCCACCTACGAGCAGTACTTC	CAISEPRDIILPTYEQYF
TRBV11-1	NA	once	14	TRBJ1-1	TGTGCCAGCAGCTTACGGTACAAAGGAGTAGAAGCTTTCTTT	CASSLRYKGVEAFF
TRBV7-8	NA	NA	17	TRBJ1-5	TGTGCCAGCAGCCCGAGGGCCTCATCTACCCGGAATCAGCCCCAGCATTTT	CASSPRASSTRNQPQHF
TRBV14	NA	once	15	TRBJ1-1	TGTGCCAGCAGCCGTCGGACGGGTATGAACACTGAAGCTTTCTTT	CASSRRTGMNTEAFF
TRBV14	NA	NA	12	TRBJ2-2	TGTGCCAGCAGCCAATTGAGGGGGGAGCTGTTTTTT	CASSQLRGELFF
TRBV2	TRBD2	NA	14	TRBJ2-5	TGTGCCAGCAGCCGACAGCGGGAGGGGGAGACCCAGTACTTC	CASSRQREGETQYF
TRBV6-6	NA	NA	12	TRBJ2-5	TGTGCCAGCACTGGCGGCCAAGAGACCCAGTACTTC	CASTGGQETQYF
TRBV6-1	NA	once	15	TRBJ2-4	TGTGCCAGCAGTGAACCGGGACGAGCCAAAAACATTCAGTACTTC	CASSEPGRAKNIQYF
TRBV6-5	NA	NA	14	TRBJ1-1	TGTGCCAGCATTAAAGGGGGGGGCAGCACTGAAGCTTTCTTT	CASIKGGGSTEAFF
TRBV5-1	NA	NA	16	TRBJ2-2	TGCGCCAGCAGCCACTTGGGCAGGGCAGACACCGGGGAGCTGTTTTTT	CASSHLGRADTGELFF
TRBV4-3	NA	NA	15	TRBJ2-3	TGCGCCAGCAGCCAAGGATCTAGGCTGCCAGATACGCAGTATTTT	CASSQGSRLPDTQYF
TRBV5-1	NA	NA	16	TRBJ1-3	TGCGCCAGCAGCTTGGAAAGGGTCAGCTCTGGAAACACCATATATTTT	CASSLERVSSGNTIYF
TRBV28	NA	NA	16	TRBJ2-6	TGTGCCAGCAGTTCTCCCACAGAAACTGGGGCCAACGTCCTGACTTTC	CASSSPTETGANVLTF
TRBV10-2	NA	once	14	TRBJ2-1	TGCGCCAGCAGTGAGCCTCGACTATTTAATGAGCAGTTCTTC	CASSEPRLFNEQFF
TRBV9	TRBD2	NA	16	TRBJ2-7	TGTGCCAGCAGCGCAACCACGGGACTAGGACTATACGAGCAGTACTTC	CASSATTGLGLYEQYF
TRBV7-9	NA	NA	15	TRBJ2-1	TGTGCCAGCAGCTCCCCTCGACACTACTACAATGAGCAGTTCTTC	CASSSPRHYYNEQFF
TRBV23-1	NA	NA	22	TRBJ2-2	TGCGCCAGCAGTCAATTCCATTTCTTCACGGGACAATATAAAAATAACACCGGGGAGCTGTTTTTT	CASSQFHFFTGQYKNNTGELFF
TRBV4-1	NA	NA	15	TRBJ2-2	TGCGCCAGCTCCCAAGGGGGTCTTTACACCGGGGAGCTGTTTTTT	CASSQGGLYTGELFF
TRBV7-9	NA	NA	13	TRBJ2-7	TGTGCCAGCAGCTTCGAGGACAGCTACGAGCAGTACTTC	CASSFEDSYEQYF
TRBV6-5	NA	NA	13	TRBJ2-3	TGTGCCAGCAGCTCACACGGTCGGGATACGCAGTATTTT	CASSSHGRDTQYF
TRBV10-3	TRBD2	NA	15	TRBJ2-1	TGTGCCATCAGTGAGTCGGGACTAGCGGGTAATGAGCAGTTCTTC	CAISESGLAGNEQFF
TRBV2	TRBD2	NA	14	TRBJ2-1	TGTGCCAGCAGTGAAAGCGGGAGCTACAATGAGCAGTTCTTC	CASSESGSYNEQFF
TRBV4-3	NA	few	16	TRBJ2-2	TGCGCCAGCAGGTCCTCCATAGACTTGAACACCGGGGAGCTGTTTTTT	CASRSSIDLNTGELFF
TRBV7-2	TRBD1	NA	13	TRBJ2-7	TGTGCCAGCAGCTGGTCTGCAGGGGGCGAGCAGTACTTC	CASSWSAGGEQYF
TRBV7-9	TRBD2	NA	16	TRBJ2-3	TGTGCCAGCAGCCTCCTAACTAGCGCCAACACAGATACGCAGTATTTT	CASSLLTSANTDTQYF
TRBV30	NA	once	13	TRBJ1-1	TGTGCCTGGAGTGCGCAAGTGAACACTGAAGCTTTCTTT	CAWSAQVNTEAFF
TRBV3-1/TRBV3-2	NA	NA	14	TRBJ2-5	TGTGCCAGCAGCCAAGTGACAGGCTCAGAGACCCAGTACTTC	CASSQVTGSETQYF
TRBV18	NA	NA	13	TRBJ2-7	TGTGCCAGCTCACCAGGCGCAGGGTGGGAGCAGTACTTC	CASSPGAGWEQYF
TRBV12-3/TRBV12-4	NA	NA	13	TRBJ1-4	TGTGCCAGCAGTCCCTCCCGTAGGGAAAAACTGTTTTTT	CASSPSRREKLFF
TRBV9	TRBD2	NA	16	TRBJ2-2	TGTGCCAGCAACGCTCTTAGCGGGACAAACACCGGGGAGCTGTTTTTT	CASNALSGTNTGELFF
TRBV27	NA	NA	14	TRBJ2-1	TGTGCCAGCAGTTTTGGGGGCGCCGACAATGAGCAGTTCTTC	CASSFGGADNEQFF
TRBV7-2	TRBD2	NA	16	TRBJ2-2	TGTGCCAGCAGAAAAATAGCGGGAGGGCCAACCGGGGAGCTGTTTTTT	CASRKIAGGPTGELFF
TRBV6-4	TRBD1	NA	15	TRBJ1-2	TGTGCCAGCAGAGCCGGGACAGGGGCCAACTATGGCTACACCTTC	CASRAGTGANYGYTF
TRBV28	TRBD2	NA	14	TRBJ2-5	TGTGCCAGCAGGATGGGGGGACTAGATGGGACCCAGTACTTC	CASRMGGLDGTQYF
TRBV30	TRBD2	once	15	TRBJ2-2	TGTGCCTGGACCACCACACTAGCGGCCACCGGGGAGCTGTTTTTT	CAWTTTLAATGELFF
TRBV7-2	NA	NA	12	TRBJ2-1	TGTGCCAGCAGCCCTGAGAGGAATGAGCAGTTCTTC	CASSPERNEQFF
TRBV5-4	NA	NA	13	TRBJ2-2	TGTGCCAGCAGCTTGTTTAAGGACGGGGAGCTGTTTTTT	CASSLFKDGELFF